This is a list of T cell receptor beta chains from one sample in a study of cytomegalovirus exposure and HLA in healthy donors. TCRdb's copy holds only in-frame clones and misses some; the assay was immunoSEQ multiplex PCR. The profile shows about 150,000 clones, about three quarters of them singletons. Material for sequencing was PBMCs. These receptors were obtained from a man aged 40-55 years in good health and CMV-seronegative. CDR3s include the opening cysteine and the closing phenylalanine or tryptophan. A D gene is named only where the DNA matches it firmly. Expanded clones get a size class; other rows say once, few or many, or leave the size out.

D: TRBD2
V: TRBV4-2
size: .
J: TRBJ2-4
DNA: TGTGCCAGCAGCCAAGAAGCTAGCGGGGGGGTGAAAAACATTCAGTACTTC
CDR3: CASSQEASGGVKNIQYF

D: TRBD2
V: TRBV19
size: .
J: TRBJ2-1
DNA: TGTGCCAGTATCCCTAGCGGGGGGACCTACAATGAGCAGTTCTTC
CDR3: CASIPSGGTYNEQFF

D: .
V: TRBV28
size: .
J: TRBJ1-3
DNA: TGTGCCATCCATGGGAGCTCTGGAAACACCATATATTTT
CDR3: CAIHGSSGNTIYF

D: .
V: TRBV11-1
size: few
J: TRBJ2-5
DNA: TGTGCCAGCAGCTTAGGAGCGGGTCTTGAGACCCAGTACTTC
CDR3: CASSLGAGLETQYF

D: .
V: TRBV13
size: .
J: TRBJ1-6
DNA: TGTGCCAGCAGCTTATCAACGGCCGGGGGTTCACCCCTCCACTTT
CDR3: CASSLSTAGGSPLHF

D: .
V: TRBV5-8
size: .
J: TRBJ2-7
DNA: TGTGCCAGCAGCTTGGTCGACAGATACGAGCAGTACTTC
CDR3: CASSLVDRYEQYF

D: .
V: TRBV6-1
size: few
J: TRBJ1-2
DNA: TGTGCCAGCAGTGCCAGGACAGCCTATGGCTACACCTTC
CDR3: CASSARTAYGYTF

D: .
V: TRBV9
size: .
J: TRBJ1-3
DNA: TGTGCCAGCAGCGTAGAGGGAGGCTCTGGAAACACCATATATTTT
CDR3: CASSVEGGSGNTIYF

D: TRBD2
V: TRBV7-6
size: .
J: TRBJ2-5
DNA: TGTGCCAGCAGCTCCTGGACTAGCGGGACTGAAGAGACCCAGTACTTC
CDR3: CASSSWTSGTEETQYF

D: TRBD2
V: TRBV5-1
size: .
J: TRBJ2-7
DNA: TGCGCCAGCACCCTTAGCGGGGGGACCTACGAGCAGTACTTC
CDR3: CASTLSGGTYEQYF

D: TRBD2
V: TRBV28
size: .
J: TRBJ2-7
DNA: TGTGCCAGCAGTTCCGGGACTAGCCCCTACGAGCAGTACTTC
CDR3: CASSSGTSPYEQYF

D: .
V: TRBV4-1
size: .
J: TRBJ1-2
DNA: TGCGCCAGCAGCCAAGTGCAGGGGTGGAATAACTATGGCTACACCTTC
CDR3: CASSQVQGWNNYGYTF

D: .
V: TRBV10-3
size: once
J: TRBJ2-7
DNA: TGTGCCGCCCGACAGGATACCTACGAGCAGTACTTC
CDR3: CAARQDTYEQYF

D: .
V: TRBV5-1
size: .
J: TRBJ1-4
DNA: TGCGCCAGCAGCCTATCCGGGACAACTAATGAAAAACTGTTTTTT
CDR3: CASSLSGTTNEKLFF

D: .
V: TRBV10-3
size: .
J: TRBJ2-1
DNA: TGTGCCATCAGCCAGGGGCAATACAATGAGCAGTTCTTC
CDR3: CAISQGQYNEQFF

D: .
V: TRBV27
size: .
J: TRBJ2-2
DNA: TGTGCCAGCAGTTTTCCAGCGCACACCGGGGAGCTGTTTTTT
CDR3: CASSFPAHTGELFF

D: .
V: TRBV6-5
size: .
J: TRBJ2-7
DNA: TGTGCCAGCCGAGGGACAAACTCCTACGAGCAGTACTTC
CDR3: CASRGTNSYEQYF

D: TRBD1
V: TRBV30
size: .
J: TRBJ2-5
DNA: TGTGCCTGGAGTGGACAGGGTGGGGAGACCCAGTACTTC
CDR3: CAWSGQGGETQYF

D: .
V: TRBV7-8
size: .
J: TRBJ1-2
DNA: TGTGCCAGCAGCTTTTCAGGGGATGGCTACACCTTC
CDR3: CASSFSGDGYTF

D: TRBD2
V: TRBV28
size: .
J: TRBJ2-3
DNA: TGTGCTCTAGCGGGGGGGCTTACAGATACGCAGTATTTT
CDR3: CALAGGLTDTQYF

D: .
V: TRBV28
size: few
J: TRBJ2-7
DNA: TGTGCCAGCAGCGGTCGGTACGAGCAGTACTTC
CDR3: CASSGRYEQYF

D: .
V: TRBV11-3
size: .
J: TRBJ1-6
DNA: TGTGCCAGCAGCTTAGAGGGAAAGAGGGCCTATAATTCACCCCTCCACTTT
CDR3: CASSLEGKRAYNSPLHF

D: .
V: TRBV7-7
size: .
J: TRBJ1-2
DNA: TGTGCCAGCAGCTATAGCGGGACCCACTATGGCTACACCTTC
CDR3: CASSYSGTHYGYTF

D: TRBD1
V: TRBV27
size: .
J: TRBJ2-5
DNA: TGTGCCAGCAGTCCCCGGGACAGGCGGGCGGCCCAGTACTTC
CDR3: CASSPRDRRAAQYF

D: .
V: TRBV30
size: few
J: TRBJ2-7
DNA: TGTGCCTGGACCGGGACATCGGCCTACGAGCAGTACTTC
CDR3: CAWTGTSAYEQYF

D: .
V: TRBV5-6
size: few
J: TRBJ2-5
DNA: TGTGCCAGCAGCCCTGGGAGTCAAGAGACCCAGTACTTC
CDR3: CASSPGSQETQYF

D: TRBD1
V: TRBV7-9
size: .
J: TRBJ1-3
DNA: TGTGCCAGCAGCTTGGAGGACAGGGAAGCTGGAAACACCATATATTTT
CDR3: CASSLEDREAGNTIYF

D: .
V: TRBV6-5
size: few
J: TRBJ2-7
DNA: TGTGCCACCCCACACCCTTTCCCCGAGCAGTACTTC
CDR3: CATPHPFPEQYF

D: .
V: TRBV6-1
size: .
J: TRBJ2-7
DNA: TGTGCCAGCAGTGTGCGGGGCGACTACGAGCAGTACTTC
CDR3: CASSVRGDYEQYF